This entry concerns a single T cell receptor beta chain. This specimen comes from a study of blood T cells in healthy people across ages. Germline-derived CDR1 and CDR2 are SQVTM and ANQGSEA. The CDR3 is 10 residues long. V was pared by 4 bases and J by 8 bases, with 6 bases between. A second PCR, run for about 7 to 11 cycles, used a sample-barcoded 5' primer plus a J-beta primer mix. TCRdb re-analysed the 5' RACE reads in MiXCR, keeping a single row per CDR3 protein. The sample lists roughly 800,000 distinct CDR3 sequences, approximately 25% occurring once. This sample was also put to use in a study of T cells of mothers and their children. This second study says: The data showed no persistent microchimeric T cell clones.

The clonotype comes from a boy between 10 and 17 years old in good health. This chain links TRBV29-1 with TRBJ2-1; D is undetermined. The sequenced material came from blood. CDR3 nucleotide sequence: TGCAGCGTTGTAAGCTATGAGCAGTTCTTC. The encoded protein is CSVVSYEQFF.